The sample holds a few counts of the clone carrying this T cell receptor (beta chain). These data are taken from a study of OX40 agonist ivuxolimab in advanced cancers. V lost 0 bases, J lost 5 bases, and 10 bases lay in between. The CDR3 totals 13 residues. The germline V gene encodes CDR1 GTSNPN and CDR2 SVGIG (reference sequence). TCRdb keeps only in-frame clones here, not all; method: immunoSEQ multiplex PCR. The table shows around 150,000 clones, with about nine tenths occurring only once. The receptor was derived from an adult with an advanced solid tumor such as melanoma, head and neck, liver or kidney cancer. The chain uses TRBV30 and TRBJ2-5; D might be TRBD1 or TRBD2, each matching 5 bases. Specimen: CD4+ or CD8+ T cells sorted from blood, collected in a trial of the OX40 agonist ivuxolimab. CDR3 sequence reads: CAWSVEGRETQYF. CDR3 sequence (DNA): TGTGCCTGGAGTGTTGAGGGACGGGAGACCCAGTACTTC.